A selection of T cell receptor beta chains follows, all from one sample in a study of blood T cell repertoires in COVID-19. Clones were sequenced by immunoSEQ multiplex PCR, and TCRdb holds only the in-frame ones, with some missing. The table has around 220,000 clones, over 75% seen once. The sample comprised peripheral blood. The receptor source for this set is a man in his forties with active or convalescent COVID-19. Both conserved end residues are part of each CDR3. D genes are given only for firm matches. The listing skips clone size in some rows; elsewhere it reads once, few, many or a size class.

D gene: NA
V gene: TRBV19
J gene: TRBJ1-2
clone size: once
CDR3 DNA: TGTGCCAGTAGTTCCGGCTCATTTGGGGGCACCTATGGCTACACCTTC
CDR3 protein: CASSSGSFGGTYGYTF

D gene: TRBD1
V gene: TRBV9
J gene: TRBJ2-2
clone size: once
CDR3 DNA: TGTGCCAGCCGGACAGGGGGCACCGGGGAGCTGTTTTTT
CDR3 protein: CASRTGGTGELFF

D gene: TRBD2
V gene: TRBV9
J gene: TRBJ2-2
clone size: NA
CDR3 DNA: TGTGCCAGCAGCCCCGGGGCTAGCGGGGGGGCCGGATTAGCCGGGGAGCTGTTTTTT
CDR3 protein: CASSPGASGGAGLAGELFF

D gene: NA
V gene: TRBV7-8
J gene: TRBJ1-1
clone size: NA
CDR3 DNA: TGTGCCAGCAGCGGAGGCCTAGAAGCTTTCTTT
CDR3 protein: CASSGGLEAFF

D gene: TRBD2
V gene: TRBV27
J gene: TRBJ2-7
clone size: NA
CDR3 DNA: TGTGCCAGCAGAGTACTAGCGGGAGCCGAGCAGTACTTC
CDR3 protein: CASRVLAGAEQYF

D gene: NA
V gene: TRBV7-7
J gene: TRBJ1-5
clone size: NA
CDR3 DNA: TGTGCTACCTCTACAGGGCGCGGACAGCCCCAGCATTTT
CDR3 protein: CATSTGRGQPQHF

D gene: TRBD2
V gene: TRBV4-1
J gene: TRBJ2-1
clone size: NA
CDR3 DNA: TGCGCCAGCAGCCCGAGACTAGCGGGAGGGATCTACAATGAGCAGTTCTTC
CDR3 protein: CASSPRLAGGIYNEQFF

D gene: TRBD2
V gene: TRBV9
J gene: TRBJ2-5
clone size: NA
CDR3 DNA: TGTGCCAGCAGCCCCGGACTAGCCCGGGAGCAGACCCAGTACTTC
CDR3 protein: CASSPGLAREQTQYF

D gene: NA
V gene: TRBV5-6
J gene: TRBJ2-1
clone size: NA
CDR3 DNA: TGTGCCAGCAGCTTTCTCGGGGTAGAGTTCTTC
CDR3 protein: CASSFLGVEFF

D gene: TRBD1
V gene: TRBV10-3
J gene: TRBJ2-1
clone size: NA
CDR3 DNA: TGTGCCATCAGTCGACAGGGAATGGTTGGGAATGAGCAGTTCTTC
CDR3 protein: CAISRQGMVGNEQFF

D gene: NA
V gene: TRBV27
J gene: TRBJ1-3
clone size: NA
CDR3 DNA: TGTGCCAGCAGTTTATACGGAGAAGGAAACACCATATATTTT
CDR3 protein: CASSLYGEGNTIYF

D gene: NA
V gene: TRBV19
J gene: TRBJ1-1
clone size: NA
CDR3 DNA: TGTGCCAGTAGTATACGAGGGGGACACCAGAACACTGAAGCTTTCTTT
CDR3 protein: CASSIRGGHQNTEAFF

D gene: TRBD2
V gene: TRBV5-4
J gene: TRBJ2-1
clone size: NA
CDR3 DNA: TGTGCCAGCAGTTCGGGACTAGCCTTCCCCAGGGCTGAGCAGTTCTTC
CDR3 protein: CASSSGLAFPRAEQFF

D gene: NA
V gene: TRBV18
J gene: TRBJ1-1
clone size: NA
CDR3 DNA: TGTGCCAGCTCCCCAAGGGCAGGGACTGAAGCTTTCTTT
CDR3 protein: CASSPRAGTEAFF

D gene: NA
V gene: TRBV6-5
J gene: TRBJ1-2
clone size: NA
CDR3 DNA: TGTGCCAGCAGACCTACAGAGAGGGTATATGGCTACACCTTC
CDR3 protein: CASRPTERVYGYTF

D gene: NA
V gene: TRBV19
J gene: TRBJ2-7
clone size: NA
CDR3 DNA: TGTGCCAGTAGTATGTTGACAGGTTCCTACGAGCAGTACTTC
CDR3 protein: CASSMLTGSYEQYF

D gene: TRBD1
V gene: TRBV7-9
J gene: TRBJ1-4
clone size: NA
CDR3 DNA: TGTGCCAGCAGCCTTGGGACAGGGAATGAAAAACTGTTTTTT
CDR3 protein: CASSLGTGNEKLFF

D gene: TRBD1
V gene: TRBV18
J gene: TRBJ1-2
clone size: once
CDR3 DNA: TGTGCCAGCTCACCCCTCCCGGGACAGAAGGATGGCTACACCTTC
CDR3 protein: CASSPLPGQKDGYTF